The present T cell receptor beta chain was sequenced within a study of T cells in women clearing cervical HPV infection. Overall study context: Controls' single incident HPV16 infection cleared within 12 months without precancer.

The table came from immunoSEQ multiplex PCR; TCRdb's copy has only in-frame clones and leaves some out. The table counts 30,000 to 35,000 clones; approximately 1.5% lies in the top ten. Broader study findings: A classifier using richness and V gene abundances reached an AUC of 0.83. Richness differences could reflect unmeasured T-cell content per sample.

To note about this clone: Its target is unknown. The CDR3 end is not reached by the read, which stops 3 residues before it; the germline J gene fills it in.

Germline V gene lookup returns CDR1 MNHEY and CDR2 SVGEGT. The CDR3 consists of 12 residues. The specimen was blood buffy coat. The clonotype was recovered from a woman aged 18 to 69 with a cervical HPV16 infection that either progressed to CIN3+ or cleared (not recorded which). The J gene is TRBJ1-2, the V gene TRBV6-2 or TRBV6-3; perhaps TRBD1 as D (6 bases). Partial CDR3 DNA: TGTGCCAGCACCAACAGGGCGGGAGGC. Protein sequence: CASTNRAGG. The CDR3 as a whole reads CASTNRAGGYTF.